A single TCR beta chain is shown here with its context. The sample originates from a study of blood T cell repertoires in COVID-19. Whole-study context: There were acute and convalescent COVID-19 samples, and they came from the United States, Italy and Spain. In each case, the material was cDNA or gDNA derived from T cells, B-cell-depleted T cells, or PBMCs.

How the authors handled the data: Quantification of nucleated cells was approximated via reference gene primer amplification. The data were produced by immunoSEQ multiplex PCR, yet TCRdb's version contains in-frame clones alone and is incomplete. Clone size and the V and J calls come from that table; the DNA yielded D and trimming. Found here are some 170,000 clones, more than 75% of them singletons; the top ten hold roughly 8.1%. V gave up 6 bases and J gave up 4 bases; unmatched junction bases: 2. The CDR3 sequence is 13 residues long. Germline CDR1 and CDR2: MDHEN and SYDVKM. This sequence was found in a woman in her seventies with acute or convalescent COVID-19. Sequences were obtained from peripheral blood. The chain joins TRBV28 to TRBJ1-2; 10 positions match TRBD1. In nucleotides, the CDR3 is TGTGCCAGCAGGGGACAGGGGAGCTATGGCTACACCTTC. This codes for CASRGQGSYGYTF.